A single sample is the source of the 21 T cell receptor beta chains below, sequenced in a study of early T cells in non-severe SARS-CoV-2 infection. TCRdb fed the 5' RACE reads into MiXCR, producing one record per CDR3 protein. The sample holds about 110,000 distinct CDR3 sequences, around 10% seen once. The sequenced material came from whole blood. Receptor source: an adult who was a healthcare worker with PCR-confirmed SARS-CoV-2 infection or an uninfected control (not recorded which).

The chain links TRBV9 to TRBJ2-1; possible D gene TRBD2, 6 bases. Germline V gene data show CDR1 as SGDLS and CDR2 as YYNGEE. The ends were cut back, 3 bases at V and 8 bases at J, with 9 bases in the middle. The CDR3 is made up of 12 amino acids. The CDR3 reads CASSAGGDEQFF. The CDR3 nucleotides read TGTGCCAGCAGCGCAGGAGGGGATGAGCAGTTCTTC.

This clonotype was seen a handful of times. The CDR3 loop is CATSRPWADEQFF. The CDR3 DNA is TGTGCCACCAGCAGGCCCTGGGCCGATGAGCAGTTCTTC. The rearrangement joins TRBV15 to TRBJ2-1; D remains unclear. CDR3 length equals 13 residues. Trimming removed 3 bases from V and 8 bases from J, with 11 bases in between. Germline V gene sequence: CDR1 LNHNV, CDR2 YYDKDF (reference sequence).

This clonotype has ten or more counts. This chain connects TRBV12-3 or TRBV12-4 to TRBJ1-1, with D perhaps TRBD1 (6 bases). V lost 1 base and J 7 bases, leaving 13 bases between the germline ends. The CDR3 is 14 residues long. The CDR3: CASSLGSAGVEAFF. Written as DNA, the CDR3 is TGTGCCAGCAGTTTAGGGAGCGCAGGGGTTGAAGCTTTCTTT.

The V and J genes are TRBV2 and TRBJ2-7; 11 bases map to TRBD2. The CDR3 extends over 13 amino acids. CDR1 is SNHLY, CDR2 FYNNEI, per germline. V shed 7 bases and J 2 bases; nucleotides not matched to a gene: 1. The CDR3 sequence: CASTLAGAYEQYF. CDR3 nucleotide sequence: TGTGCCAGCACACTAGCGGGAGCCTACGAGCAGTACTTC.

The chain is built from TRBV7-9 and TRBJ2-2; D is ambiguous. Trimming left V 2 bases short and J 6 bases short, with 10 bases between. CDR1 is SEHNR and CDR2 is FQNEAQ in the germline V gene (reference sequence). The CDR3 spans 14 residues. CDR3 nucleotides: TGTGCCAGCAGCTTACCGGGTCGGGCCGGGGAGCTGTTTTTT. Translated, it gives CASSLPGRAGELFF.

Written as DNA, the CDR3 is TGCGCCAGCAGCCCGTTGGGAGGAAACATTCAGTACTTC. Translating it yields CASSPLGGNIQYF. This chain joins TRBV5-1 and TRBJ2-4; D may be TRBD2 (6 bases). The CDR3 length is 13 residues. Between the trimmed V and J ends, which lost 4 bases and 6 bases, there was a span of 11 bases. Germline lookup yields CDR1 SGHRS and CDR2 YFSETQ.

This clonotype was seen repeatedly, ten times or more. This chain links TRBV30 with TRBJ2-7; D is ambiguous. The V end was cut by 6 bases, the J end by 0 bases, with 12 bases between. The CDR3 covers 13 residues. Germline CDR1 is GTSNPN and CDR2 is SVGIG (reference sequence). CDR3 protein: CACEQKSSYEQYF. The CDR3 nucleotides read TGTGCCTGTGAGCAGAAGAGCTCCTACGAGCAGTACTTC.

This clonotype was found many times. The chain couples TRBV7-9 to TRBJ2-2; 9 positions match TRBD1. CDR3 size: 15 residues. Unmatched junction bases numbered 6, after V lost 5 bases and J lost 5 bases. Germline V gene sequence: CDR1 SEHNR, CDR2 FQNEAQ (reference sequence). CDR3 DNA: TGTGCCAGCAGCCCGGACAGGGGTTGGACCGGGGAGCTGTTTTTT. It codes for CASSPDRGWTGELFF.

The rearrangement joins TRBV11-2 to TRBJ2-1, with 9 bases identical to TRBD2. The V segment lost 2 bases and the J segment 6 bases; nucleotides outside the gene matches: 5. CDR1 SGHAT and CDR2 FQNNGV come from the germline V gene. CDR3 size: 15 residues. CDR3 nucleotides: TGTGCCAGCAGCTTACGGCGGGAGGGCCGCAATGAGCAGTTCTTC. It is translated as CASSLRREGRNEQFF.

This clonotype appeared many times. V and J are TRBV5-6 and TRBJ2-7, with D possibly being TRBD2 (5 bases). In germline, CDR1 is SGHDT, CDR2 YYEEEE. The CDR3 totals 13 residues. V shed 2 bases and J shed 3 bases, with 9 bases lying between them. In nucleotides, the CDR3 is TGTGCCAGCAGCTTCGGGGAACACTACGAGCAGTACTTC. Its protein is CASSFGEHYEQYF.

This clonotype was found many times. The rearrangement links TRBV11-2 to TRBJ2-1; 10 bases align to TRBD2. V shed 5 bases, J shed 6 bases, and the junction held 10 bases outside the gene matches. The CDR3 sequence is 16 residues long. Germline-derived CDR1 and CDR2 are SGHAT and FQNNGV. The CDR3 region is CASSHPSGRAVNEQFF. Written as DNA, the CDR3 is TGTGCCAGCAGCCACCCCAGCGGGAGGGCCGTCAATGAGCAGTTCTTC.

The CDR3 here is CREDRGLEQYF. DNA for the CDR3: TGCAGAGAGGACAGGGGGCTTGAGCAGTACTTC. The chain couples TRBV29-1 to TRBJ2-7; TRBD1 matches 11 bases. CDR1 is SQVTM and CDR2 is ANQGSEA in the germline V gene. The CDR3 contains 11 residues.

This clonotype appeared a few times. This CDR3 is CASSFPQTSGADNEQFF. The CDR3 nucleotides are TGTGCCAGCAGCTTCCCCCAGACTAGCGGGGCAGACAATGAGCAGTTCTTC. The genes are TRBV7-2 and TRBJ2-1; 11 bases agree with TRBD2. The germline V gene encodes CDR1 SGHTA and CDR2 FQGNSA. The CDR3 has 17 amino acids. V was pared by 3 bases and J by 5 bases, with 9 bases of the junction left unmatched.

The CDR3 is CSAARSYNEQFF. Written as DNA, the CDR3 is TGCAGTGCGGCGCGCTCCTACAATGAGCAGTTCTTC. The genes are TRBV29-1 and TRBJ2-1; D is uncertain. This CDR3 spans 12 amino acids. In germline, CDR1 is SQVTM, CDR2 ANQGSEA.

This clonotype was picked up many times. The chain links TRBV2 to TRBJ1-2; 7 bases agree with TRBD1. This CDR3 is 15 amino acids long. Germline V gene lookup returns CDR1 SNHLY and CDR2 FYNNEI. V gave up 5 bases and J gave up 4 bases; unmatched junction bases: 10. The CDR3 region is CASSHEGQPGYGYTF. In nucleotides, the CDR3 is TGTGCCAGCAGTCACGAGGGACAGCCCGGCTATGGCTACACCTTC.

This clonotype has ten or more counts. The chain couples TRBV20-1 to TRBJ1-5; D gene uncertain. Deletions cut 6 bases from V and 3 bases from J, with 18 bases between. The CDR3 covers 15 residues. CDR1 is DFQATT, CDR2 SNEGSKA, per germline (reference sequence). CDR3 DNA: TGCAGTGCCACCCAATTCGACGGCCTCAATCAGCCCCAGCATTTT. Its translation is CSATQFDGLNQPQHF.

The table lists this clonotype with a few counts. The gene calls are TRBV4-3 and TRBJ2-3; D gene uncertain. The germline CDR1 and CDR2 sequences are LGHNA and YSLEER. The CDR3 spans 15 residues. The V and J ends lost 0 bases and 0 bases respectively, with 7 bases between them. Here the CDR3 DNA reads TGCGCCAGCAGCCAAGAAACGACTAGCACAGATACGCAGTATTTT. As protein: CASSQETTSTDTQYF.

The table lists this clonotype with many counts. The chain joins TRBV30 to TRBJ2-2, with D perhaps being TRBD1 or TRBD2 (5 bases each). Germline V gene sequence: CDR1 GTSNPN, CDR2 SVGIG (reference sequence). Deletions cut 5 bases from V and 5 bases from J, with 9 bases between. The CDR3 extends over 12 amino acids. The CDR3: CAWDGTTGELFF. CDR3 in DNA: TGTGCCTGGGACGGGACGACCGGGGAGCTGTTTTTT.

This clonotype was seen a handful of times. In nucleotides, the CDR3 is TGTGCCAGCAGCGGGACTAGCGGGAGAACAGATACGCAGTATTTT. This gives the protein CASSGTSGRTDTQYF. V usage is TRBV5-5 and J usage is TRBJ2-3; 14 bases are a match to TRBD2. The V gene's germline CDR1 is SGHKS and CDR2 YYEKEE (reference sequence). The CDR3 is 15 residues long. The trim removed 4 bases at V and 3 bases at J, leaving 1 base unmatched.

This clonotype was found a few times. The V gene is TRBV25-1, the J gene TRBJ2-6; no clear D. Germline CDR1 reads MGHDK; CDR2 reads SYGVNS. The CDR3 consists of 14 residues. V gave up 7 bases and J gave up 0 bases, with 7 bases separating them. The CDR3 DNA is TGTGCCAGCAAGATGGGCTCTGGGGCCAACGTCCTGACTTTC. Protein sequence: CASKMGSGANVLTF. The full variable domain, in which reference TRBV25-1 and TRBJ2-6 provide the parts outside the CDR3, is EADIYQTPRYLVIGTGKKITLECSQTMGHDKMYWYQQDPGMELHLIHYSYGVNSTEKGDLSSESTVSRIRTEHFPLTLESARPSHTSQYLCASKMGSGANVLTFGAGSRLTVL.

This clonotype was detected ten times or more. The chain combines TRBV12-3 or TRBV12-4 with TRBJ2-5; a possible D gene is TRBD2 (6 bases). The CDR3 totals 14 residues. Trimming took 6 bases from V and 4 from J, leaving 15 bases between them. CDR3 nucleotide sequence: TGTGCCAGCAGCCTAGCGAATAGTGGAGAGACCCAGTACTTC. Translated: CASSLANSGETQYF.